These T cell receptor beta chains were read from a single sample in a study of technical replicates of blood from a handful of donors. Profiled with immunoSEQ multiplex PCR; TCRdb holds only in-frame clones, not every one. The sample lists about 80,000 clones; about nine tenths were seen once. The sample was T cells isolated from PBMCs. Source of these receptors: a human donor in good health. Each CDR3 is given with its conserved first and last residue. Each record gives: D gene, clone size, V gene, J gene, CDR3 DNA, CDR3 protein. A D gene is named only where the DNA matches it firmly. The size entry is marked missing in some rows and otherwise reads once, few, many or a size class.

NA	NA	TRBV7-9	TRBJ1-2	TGTGCCAGCAGCTTATCTATCCAGGGTGGCTACACCTTC	CASSLSIQGGYTF
NA	NA	TRBV5-6	TRBJ1-1	TGTGCCAGCAGCTTGGCGGGTGAGATCACTGAAGCTTTCTTT	CASSLAGEITEAFF
NA	NA	TRBV29-1	TRBJ1-1	TGCAGCGTTGCCGAGGGAGAAGCCACTGAAGCTTTCTTT	CSVAEGEATEAFF
NA	NA	TRBV28	TRBJ1-5	TGTGCCAGCAGTTTTCCCACTAGGATATCTCAGCCCCAGCATTTT	CASSFPTRISQPQHF
NA	NA	TRBV7-8	TRBJ2-7	TGTGCCAGCAGCTTAGGCGGTGCGGGGAACGAGCAGTACTTC	CASSLGGAGNEQYF
TRBD1	NA	TRBV19	TRBJ1-2	TGTGCCAGTAGTCGGACAGGGGTTCTCTATACCTTC	CASSRTGVLYTF
TRBD1	NA	TRBV7-9	TRBJ2-1	TGTGCCAGCAGCTTCGGGACAGCGAGAGCTAATGAGCAGTTCTTC	CASSFGTARANEQFF
NA	few	TRBV28	TRBJ1-1	TGTGCCAGCCTGAAGTATCCGCAGTTGAACACTGAAGCTTTCTTT	CASLKYPQLNTEAFF
TRBD2	NA	TRBV7-3	TRBJ2-1	TGTGCCAGCAGCCTAAGGACTAGCGGGAGTAATGAGCAGTTCTTC	CASSLRTSGSNEQFF
TRBD2	once	TRBV6-5	TRBJ2-5	TGTGCCAGCAGTTTATACCGGGACTACCGACAAGAGACCCAGTACTTC	CASSLYRDYRQETQYF
TRBD1	NA	TRBV18	TRBJ1-3	TGTGCCAGCTCGACAGGGTCTGGAAACACCATATATTTT	CASSTGSGNTIYF
NA	NA	TRBV9	TRBJ2-2	TGTGCCAGCAGCTTCACAGGGCAAACGAACACCGGGGAGCTGTTTTTT	CASSFTGQTNTGELFF
TRBD2	NA	TRBV5-1	TRBJ2-1	TGCGCCAGCAGCAGGACTAGCGGGAGCAATGAGCAGTTCTTC	CASSRTSGSNEQFF
TRBD1	NA	TRBV19	TRBJ2-7	TGTGCCAGTAGTACGCCGGGACAGGGAAGCAGGTACGAGCAGTACTTC	CASSTPGQGSRYEQYF
TRBD2	NA	TRBV10-3	TRBJ2-7	TGTGCCATCAGTGAGAGCGGGACGTCCTACGAGCAGTACTTC	CAISESGTSYEQYF
TRBD1	NA	TRBV30	TRBJ1-1	TGTGCCTGGAGAGCCAAGGGACAGACCAACACTGAAGCTTTCTTT	CAWRAKGQTNTEAFF
NA	NA	TRBV6-5	TRBJ2-7	TGTGCCAGCAGTTATGAGATCACGGGGGAACAGTACTTC	CASSYEITGEQYF
TRBD2	once	TRBV4-1	TRBJ2-1	TGCGCCAGCAGCCCCGACGGCGGGAGGGCCTACAATGAGCAGTTCTTC	CASSPDGGRAYNEQFF
TRBD1	NA	TRBV6-1	TRBJ2-2	TGTGCCAGCAGTGGGAGACAGGGGTCCACCGGGGAGCTGTTTTTT	CASSGRQGSTGELFF
NA	NA	TRBV27	TRBJ2-1	TGTGCCAGCAGTTTATCGACATACCTTACCTACAATGAGCAGTTCTTC	CASSLSTYLTYNEQFF
NA	NA	TRBV6-5	TRBJ1-1	TGTGCCAGCAGTTACTCTGGAGGAACTGAAGCTTTCTTT	CASSYSGGTEAFF
NA	once	TRBV11-3	TRBJ2-7	TGTGCCAGCAGCTCTACCGGGACAACAACCTACGAGCAGTACTTC	CASSSTGTTTYEQYF
NA	once	TRBV9	TRBJ2-3	TGTGCCAGCAGCGTAGACTCGGGGGGCACAGATACGCAGTATTTT	CASSVDSGGTDTQYF
TRBD1	NA	TRBV6-5	TRBJ1-2	TGTGCCAGCAGACTACAGGGGGGACATGGCTACACCTTC	CASRLQGGHGYTF
TRBD1	NA	TRBV19	TRBJ2-7	TGTGCCAGTAGTATAGATCCAGGACAGGGAGGAGGCTACGAGCAGTACTTC	CASSIDPGQGGGYEQYF
TRBD1	NA	TRBV11-2	TRBJ1-1	TGTGCCAGCAGCCCTTACAGGGGATACCCACTCCGCACTGAAGCTTTCTTT	CASSPYRGYPLRTEAFF
TRBD1	NA	TRBV18	TRBJ2-7	TGTGCCAGCTCGCCCCCAGACAGGGTCGAGCAGTACTTC	CASSPPDRVEQYF
NA	NA	TRBV2	TRBJ1-1	TGTGCCTCCTACCTGAACACTGAAGCTTTCTTT	CASYLNTEAFF
TRBD1	once	TRBV15	TRBJ1-4	TGTGCCACCAGCAGAGATTATATAGGACAGGGAAGTGAAAAACTGTTTTTT	CATSRDYIGQGSEKLFF
NA	once	TRBV9	TRBJ2-7	TGTGCCAGCAGCTCTAGGGACATCCCCTACGAGCAGTACTTC	CASSSRDIPYEQYF
NA	NA	TRBV21-1	TRBJ2-1	TGTGCCAGATGGTTGGGGCAGGGTAGTAGAAATGAGCAGTTCTTC	CARWLGQGSRNEQFF
NA	few	TRBV6-6	TRBJ1-5	TGTGCCAGCAGGGAGGAAAATCAGCCCCAGCATTTT	CASREENQPQHF
TRBD2	NA	TRBV30	TRBJ2-7	TGTGCCTGGAGTTCGGGAGGGGGATACGAGCAGTACTTC	CAWSSGGGYEQYF
NA	NA	TRBV5-1	TRBJ2-1	TGCGCCAGCAGCCACGGGACAATCCTGGGGAATGAGCAGTTCTTC	CASSHGTILGNEQFF
TRBD2	NA	TRBV2	TRBJ2-1	TGTGCCAGCAGTGATTTGGGAGGGATGACCTACAATGAGCAGTTCTTC	CASSDLGGMTYNEQFF
TRBD1	NA	TRBV7-8	TRBJ1-2	TGTGCCAGCACAAAGGACAGTCAGGGGGTCTATGGCTACACCTTC	CASTKDSQGVYGYTF
NA	NA	TRBV7-3	TRBJ2-6	TGTGCCAGCAGCCCTAACTCTGGGGCCAACGTCCTGACTTTC	CASSPNSGANVLTF
TRBD1	NA	TRBV18	TRBJ2-1	TGTGCCAGCTCACCACCGTCCGGGACAGGGAAGTTCTTC	CASSPPSGTGKFF
NA	once	TRBV19	TRBJ1-1	TGTGCCAGTAGTATAGATAATAGGGGGGGCTGGACTGAAGCTTTCTTT	CASSIDNRGGWTEAFF
NA	NA	TRBV6-1	TRBJ1-4	TGTGCCAGCAGTGAAACTCTAGCAACTAATGAAAAACTGTTTTTT	CASSETLATNEKLFF
TRBD1	NA	TRBV30	TRBJ1-2	TGTGCCTGGAAGAAAAGACAGGGGGACGGCTACACCTTC	CAWKKRQGDGYTF
NA	NA	TRBV25-1	TRBJ1-1	TGTGCCAGCGGAAACAGGGTTTCGGAAGCTTTCTTT	CASGNRVSEAFF
TRBD2	NA	TRBV29-1	TRBJ2-7	TGCAGCGTTGAAGAAGGTCTAGCGGGGGCCTACGAGCAGTACTTC	CSVEEGLAGAYEQYF
NA	NA	TRBV29-1	TRBJ1-1	TGCAGCGTTCCCCAGGGCATGGGAACTGAAGCTTTCTTT	CSVPQGMGTEAFF
TRBD2	NA	TRBV7-9	TRBJ2-1	TGTGCCAGCAGCTTATTTAGCGGGAGGGCCCTCAATGAGCAGTTCTTC	CASSLFSGRALNEQFF
NA	many	TRBV6-5	TRBJ2-7	TGTGCCAGCAAGGAACGGACATCCTCCTACGAGCAGTACTTC	CASKERTSSYEQYF
NA	few	TRBV28	TRBJ1-1	TGTGCCAGCAGGCCGCCTGAGAGCCCGAACACTGAAGCTTTCTTT	CASRPPESPNTEAFF
NA	NA	TRBV27	TRBJ1-1	TGTGCCAGCAGTTTAGGGGGGGCGAACACTGAAGCTTTCTTT	CASSLGGANTEAFF
NA	NA	TRBV7-2	TRBJ2-7	TGTGCCAGCAGCTTAGGTGCGGGCCTCTACGAGCAGTACTTC	CASSLGAGLYEQYF
TRBD2	NA	TRBV11-2	TRBJ2-1	TGTGCCAGCAAATTTCCAACTAGCGGGAGGGCCGATGAGCAGTTCTTC	CASKFPTSGRADEQFF
NA	NA	TRBV30	TRBJ2-2	TGTGCCTGGAGCTTGGGGGGAGGTAACACCGGGGAGCTGTTTTTT	CAWSLGGGNTGELFF
NA	NA	TRBV10-3	TRBJ1-2	TGTGCCATCAGTGAGTCTAAAGCAGGGTTAATCTATGGCTACACCTTC	CAISESKAGLIYGYTF
NA	NA	TRBV5-1	TRBJ2-3	TGCGCCAGCAGCGTTAGCCCCACAGATACGCAGTATTTT	CASSVSPTDTQYF
TRBD2	NA	TRBV6-5	TRBJ2-7	TGTGCCAGCAAGGAGCGGGAGGGGGTCGAGCAGTACTTC	CASKEREGVEQYF
TRBD1	NA	TRBV10-3	TRBJ2-7	TGTGCCATCAGTTATCAGGGGGCTAGAAGCGAGCAGTACTTC	CAISYQGARSEQYF
TRBD2	NA	TRBV7-3	TRBJ2-1	TGTGCCAGCAGCTTATCGGGAGCGGGGCTACATGAGCAGTTCTTC	CASSLSGAGLHEQFF
TRBD2	NA	TRBV7-9	TRBJ2-3	TGTGCCAGCAGCTTAACGTCGGGAGGGCCTGGCACAGATACGCAGTATTTT	CASSLTSGGPGTDTQYF